The 25 T cell receptor beta chains given below trace back to one sample, sequenced in a study of CD8+CD57+ T cells in acquired aplastic anemia. The template used for profiling TCR beta VDJ and CDR3 was genomic DNA. TCRdb re-derived calls from the reads in MiXCR, one entry per CDR3 protein. The sample gives 250,000 to 300,000 distinct CDR3 sequences, around 60% of which show up once; roughly 8% is in the top ten. The sample was sorted CD4+, CD8+, or CD8+CD57+ T cells (not recorded which) from PBMCs. The receptors come from a human donor with severe aplastic anemia or a healthy control (not recorded which).

This chain links TRBV9 with TRBJ2-3; D not certain. The length of the CDR3 is 13 residues. Germline V gene sequence: CDR1 SGDLS, CDR2 YYNGEE. V lost 4 bases, J lost 2 bases, and 8 bases lay in between. The CDR3 protein is CASSPSPTDTQYF. The CDR3 DNA reads as TGTGCCAGCAGCCCCTCCCCCACAGATACGCAGTATTTT.

This chain joins TRBV15 and TRBJ2-5; TRBD1 aligns across 7 bases. Germline V gene data show CDR1 as LNHNV and CDR2 as YYDKDF (reference sequence). The CDR3 runs to 16 residues. J lost 5 bases, V lost 1 base, and 10 bases had no gene match. CDR3 amino acids: CATSRGGTVGGETQYF. The CDR3 nucleotides read TGTGCCACCAGCAGAGGAGGGACAGTCGGCGGCGAGACCCAGTACTTC.

This clonotype was seen many times. The rearrangement links TRBV4-1 to TRBJ2-7, with 11 bases fitting TRBD1. CDR1 is MGHRA, CDR2 YSYEKL, per germline. V trimming: 3 bases; J trimming: 2 bases; junction bases outside the gene matches: 6. The CDR3 is made up of 16 amino acids. CDR3 in amino acids: CASSQAQDRGPYEQYF. The DNA of the CDR3 is TGCGCCAGCAGCCAGGCCCAGGACAGGGGGCCCTACGAGCAGTACTTC.

This clonotype was counted ten times or more. This chain links TRBV15 with TRBJ1-5; 12 bases agree with TRBD1. The CDR3 contains 17 residues. Unmatched junction bases numbered 8, after V lost 1 base and J lost 7 bases. Germline CDR1 and CDR2: LNHNV and YYDKDF (reference sequence). The CDR3 loop is CATSRGGGTGGFQPQHF. CDR3 bases: TGTGCCACCAGCAGAGGGGGAGGGACAGGGGGCTTCCAGCCCCAGCATTTT.

The V and J genes are TRBV7-9 and TRBJ2-7; D possibly matches TRBD1 or TRBD2 (5 bases each). Between the trimmed V and J ends, which lost 1 base and 2 bases, there was a span of 9 bases. This CDR3 comprises 14 residues. Looked up from germline, CDR1 is SEHNR and CDR2 is FQNEAQ (reference sequence). The CDR3 nucleotides read TGTGCCAGCAGCTTAGGTGGGACCACCTACGAGCAGTACTTC. Translated, it gives CASSLGGTTYEQYF.

This clonotype was observed a handful of times. The CDR3 coding sequence is TGTGCCATCAACTCCCCCTGGGGAGGGTCAGACTATGGCTACACCTTC. Its protein product is CAINSPWGGSDYGYTF. The chain has TRBV10-3 and TRBJ1-2; D remains unclear. The CDR3 runs to 16 residues. CDR1 and CDR2 (germline): ENHRY, SYGVKD. V lost 7 bases to trimming and J lost 3 bases, with 21 bases between them.

As for this clonotype: Likely a read error: the CDR3 ends without its conserved phenylalanine or tryptophan. The chain joins TRBV10-2 to TRBJ1-6, with TRBD1 as a possible D gene (6 bases). V was trimmed by 7 bases and J by 7 bases, leaving 11 bases between them. The CDR3 totals 13 residues. CDR1 WSHSY and CDR2 SAAADI come from the germline V gene. The CDR3: CASKDSSNSPLHS. The CDR3 DNA follows: TGCGCCAGCAAGGACAGTTCGAATTCACCCCTCCACTCT.

This rearrangement joins TRBV7-9 to TRBJ2-3, with 10 bases matching TRBD1. The CDR3 covers 15 residues. The V gene's germline CDR1 is SEHNR and CDR2 FQNEAQ (reference sequence). Unmatched junction bases numbered 7, after V lost 5 bases and J lost 5 bases. CDR3 nucleotides: TGTGCCAGCAGCCTCGACAGGGGGCAGAGAGATACGCAGTATTTT. Translating gives CASSLDRGQRDTQYF.

The rearrangement joins TRBV12-3 or TRBV12-4 to TRBJ2-5, with 9 bases identical to TRBD1. CDR3 size: 13 residues. Trimming cost V 6 bases and J 5 bases; bases outside gene matches: 4. CDR3 region: CASRGDRAETQYF. DNA of the CDR3: TGTGCCAGCAGAGGGGACAGGGCGGAGACCCAGTACTTC.

This clonotype has more than one count but fewer than ten. A much larger clone sits a single nucleotide away, making a read error possible. CDR3 in amino acids: CASRVLRNQPQHF. DNA of the CDR3: TGTGCCAGCAGGGTACTCCGCAATCAGCCCCAGCATTTT. J is TRBJ1-5 and V is TRBV6-1; D not resolved. Trimming took off 6 bases at V and 2 bases at J, with 8 bases between the two ends. CDR3 length: 13 residues. The V gene's germline CDR1 is MNHNS and CDR2 SASEGT.

This clonotype was observed a few times. This chain links TRBV5-1 with TRBJ2-1, with 14 bases identical to TRBD2. Germline assignment: CDR1 SGHRS and CDR2 YFSETQ. The trim removed 4 bases at V and 7 bases at J, leaving 10 bases unmatched. The CDR3 contains 17 residues. This CDR3 reads CASSPRLAGGQANEQFF. DNA for the CDR3: TGCGCCAGCAGCCCCCGACTAGCGGGGGGGCAGGCGAATGAGCAGTTCTTC. Based on the CDR3 plus reference TRBV5-1 and TRBJ2-1, the full variable domain is KAGVTQTPRYLIKTRGQQVTLSCSPISGHRSVSWYQQTPGQGLQFLFEYFSETQRNKGNFPGRFSGRQFSNSRSEMNVSTLELGDSALYLCASSPRLAGGQANEQFFGPGTRLTVL.

With respect to this clonotype: Here the CDR3 omits its conserved ending phenylalanine or tryptophan, so a read error is the likely source. The chain employs TRBV5-1 and TRBJ2-6; the D gene is possibly TRBD1 (5 bases). The CDR3 length is 16 residues. Trimming removed 0 bases from V and 3 bases from J, with 10 bases in between. Looked up from germline, CDR1 is SGHRS and CDR2 is YFSETQ. CDR3 loop: CASSLEAGLGANVLTI. The CDR3, as DNA: TGCGCCAGCAGCTTGGAAGCAGGGCTTGGGGCCAACGTCCTGACTATC.

J is TRBJ2-1 and V is TRBV9; maybe TRBD1 (6 bases). The CDR3 sequence is 15 residues long. Deletions cut 6 bases from V and 0 bases from J, with 13 bases between. CDR1 is SGDLS and CDR2 is YYNGEE in the germline V gene. The CDR3 here is CASKSGTSSYNEQFF. CDR3 nucleotides: TGTGCCAGCAAATCCGGGACAAGCTCCTACAATGAGCAGTTCTTC.

On this clonotype itself: The junction does not match germline at one end; this may be a read error. V is TRBV19 and J is TRBJ1-6, with D tentatively TRBD1 (6 bases). CDR1 and CDR2 from the germline V gene are LNHDA and SQIVND (reference sequence). This CDR3 is 15 amino acids long. The chain's CDR3 is CASSIGWTVNSPLHF. DNA of the CDR3: TGCGCCAGTAGTATAGGTTGGACAGTCAATTCACCCCTCCACTTT.

The gene calls are TRBV10-3 and TRBJ2-7; D unresolved. The CDR3 spans 13 residues. The V gene lost 2 bases and the J gene lost 2 bases, with 7 bases spanning the gap. The germline V gene has CDR1 ENHRY and CDR2 SYGVKD. This CDR3 reads CAISEELPYEQYF. The CDR3 DNA is TGTGCCATCAGTGAGGAACTACCCTACGAGCAGTACTTC.

This clonotype was seen ten or more times. The rearrangement joins TRBV15 to TRBJ2-1, with 8 bases lining up with TRBD1. The CDR3 contains 16 residues. Germline loops: CDR1 LNHNV, CDR2 YYDKDF (reference sequence). V gave up 7 bases and J gave up 4 bases; unmatched junction bases: 12. The CDR3 DNA follows: TGTGCCACCACCCCGACTCAGGGGGCGGGTTACAATGAGCAGTTCTTC. The encoded protein is CATTPTQGAGYNEQFF.

This chain links TRBV12-3 or TRBV12-4 with TRBJ1-1, with D possibly being TRBD1 (6 bases). Trimming pared 7 bases from V and 4 bases from J, leaving 16 bases between. The CDR3 covers 14 residues. The DNA for the CDR3 is TGTGCCAGCATCGACAGGTTGAGGAGCACTGAAGCTTTCTTT. Its protein product is CASIDRLRSTEAFF.

Notes on this clonotype: Likely a read error: the CDR3 ends without its conserved phenylalanine or tryptophan. The DNA is omitted, as the CDR3 cannot be located on it reliably, and the CDR3 follows TCRdb's listing. V is TRBV29-1 and J is TRBJ2-5; the DNA was not compared with TRBD2, the D call given in the table. Germline-derived CDR1 and CDR2 are SQVTM and ANQGSEA. Including both end residues, the CDR3 is 11 amino acids long. This CDR3 is CSVEVAGELPP.

This clonotype was observed at least ten times. V and J are TRBV30 and TRBJ2-7, with TRBD1 identical over 9 bases. Looked up from germline, CDR1 is GTSNPN and CDR2 is SVGIG (reference sequence). CDR3 length: 14 amino acids. V lost 7 bases to trimming and J lost 6 bases; unmatched junction nucleotides: 13. The CDR3, as DNA: TGTGCCTACAAACCCGGGACAGGGCTCTTCGAGCAGTACTTC. This translates into CAYKPGTGLFEQYF.

The V and J genes are TRBV15 and TRBJ1-2; 8 bases are a match to TRBD1. CDR1 is LNHNV and CDR2 is YYDKDF in the germline V gene (reference sequence). The CDR3 is 16 amino acids. V lost 2 bases and J lost 5; bases outside the gene matches: 10. DNA of the CDR3: TGTGCCACCAGCAGACGAATCGGACAGGGCGTATATGGCTACACCTTC. Protein: CATSRRIGQGVYGYTF.

This clonotype came up once. The V call is TRBV9, the J call TRBJ2-7; D is perhaps TRBD2 (5 bases). CDR1 SGDLS and CDR2 YYNGEE come from the germline V gene. Trimming removed 2 bases at V and 2 bases at J, with 14 bases between. This CDR3 is 15 amino acids long. As DNA, the CDR3 is TGTGCCAGCAGCGTGGAGCCTAGCTCACCCTACGAGCAGTACTTC. This sequence encodes CASSVEPSSPYEQYF.

V usage is TRBV19 and J usage is TRBJ2-5, with TRBD1 matching 7 bases. CDR1 and CDR2 (germline): LNHDA, SQIVND (reference sequence). V shed 5 bases, J shed 1 base, and the junction held 4 bases outside the gene matches. CDR3 length equals 14 residues. Here the CDR3 DNA reads TGTGCCAGTAGTCTCCGGGACAGCCAAGAGACCCAGTACTTC. It codes for CASSLRDSQETQYF.

The chain uses TRBV2 and TRBJ2-7; D gene unclear. CDR1 SNHLY and CDR2 FYNNEI come from the germline V gene. This CDR3 is built from 12 residues. The ends were cut back, 7 bases at V and 2 bases at J, with 9 bases in the middle. CDR3 sequence reads: CASTYSTYEQYF. The CDR3 region has the DNA TGTGCCAGCACATACAGTACCTACGAGCAGTACTTC.

In this sample, this clonotype is medium-sized. The chain links TRBV15 to TRBJ1-6, with 9 bases that match TRBD1. CDR1 and CDR2 from the germline V gene are LNHNV and YYDKDF (reference sequence). The CDR3 loop spans 16 amino acids. After removal of 0 bases from V and 7 bases from J, the junction contained 4 bases not matched to a gene. CDR3: CATSRDLTGGNSPLHF. The CDR3 DNA reads TGTGCCACCAGCAGAGATCTAACAGGGGGCAATTCACCCCTCCACTTT.

The chain couples TRBV5-1 to TRBJ2-6; D gene ambiguous. Germline V lookup: CDR1 SGHRS, CDR2 YFSETQ. V was cut by 1 base and J by 0 bases, with 2 bases left in between. The CDR3 totals 14 residues. The CDR3 DNA reads TGCGCCAGCAGCTTGCACTCTGGGGCCAACGTCCTGACTTTC. It codes for CASSLHSGANVLTF.